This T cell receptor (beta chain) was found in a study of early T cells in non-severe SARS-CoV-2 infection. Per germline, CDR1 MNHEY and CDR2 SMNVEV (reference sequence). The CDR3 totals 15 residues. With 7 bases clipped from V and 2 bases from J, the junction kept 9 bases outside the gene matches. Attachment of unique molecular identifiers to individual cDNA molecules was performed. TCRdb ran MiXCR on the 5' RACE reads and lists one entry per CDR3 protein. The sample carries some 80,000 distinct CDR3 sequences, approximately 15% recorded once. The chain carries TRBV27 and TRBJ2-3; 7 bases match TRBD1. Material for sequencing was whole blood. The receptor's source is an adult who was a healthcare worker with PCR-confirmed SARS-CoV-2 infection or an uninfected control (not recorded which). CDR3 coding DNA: TGTGCCAGCACTTCCCCCGGGACAGTCACAGATACGCAGTATTTT. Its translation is CASTSPGTVTDTQYF.